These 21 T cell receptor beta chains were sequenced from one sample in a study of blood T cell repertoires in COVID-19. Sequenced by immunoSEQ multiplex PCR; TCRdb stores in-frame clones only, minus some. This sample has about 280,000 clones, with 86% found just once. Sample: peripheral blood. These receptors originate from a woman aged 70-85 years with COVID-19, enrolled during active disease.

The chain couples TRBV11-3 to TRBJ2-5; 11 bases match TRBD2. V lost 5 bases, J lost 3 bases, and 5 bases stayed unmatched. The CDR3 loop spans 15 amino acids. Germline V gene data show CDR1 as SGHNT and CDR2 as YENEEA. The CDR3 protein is CASSTVAGGKETQYF. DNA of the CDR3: TGTGCCAGCAGCACAGTAGCGGGGGGGAAAGAGACCCAGTACTTC.

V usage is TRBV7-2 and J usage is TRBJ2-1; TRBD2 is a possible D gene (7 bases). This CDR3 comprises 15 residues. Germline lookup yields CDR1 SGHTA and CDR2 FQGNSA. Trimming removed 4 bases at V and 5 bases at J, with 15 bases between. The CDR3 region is CASSSEGGPHNEQFF. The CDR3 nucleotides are TGTGCCAGCAGCTCGGAGGGGGGGCCGCACAATGAGCAGTTCTTC.

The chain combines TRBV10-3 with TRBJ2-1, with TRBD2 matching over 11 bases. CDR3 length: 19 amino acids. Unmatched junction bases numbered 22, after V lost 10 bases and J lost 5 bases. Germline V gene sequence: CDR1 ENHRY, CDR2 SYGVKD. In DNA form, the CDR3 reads TGTGCCACCCTCGGACGCCTCGGTGGTAGCGGGGGGGCCGACAATGAGCAGTTCTTC. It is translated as CATLGRLGGSGGADNEQFF.

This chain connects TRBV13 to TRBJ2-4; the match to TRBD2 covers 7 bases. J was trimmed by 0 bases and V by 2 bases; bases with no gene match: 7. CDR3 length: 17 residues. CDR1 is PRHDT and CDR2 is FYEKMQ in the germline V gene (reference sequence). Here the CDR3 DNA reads TGTGCCAGCAGCTTATTGGGAGGGGAGCGAGCCAAAAACATTCAGTACTTC. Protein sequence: CASSLLGGERAKNIQYF.

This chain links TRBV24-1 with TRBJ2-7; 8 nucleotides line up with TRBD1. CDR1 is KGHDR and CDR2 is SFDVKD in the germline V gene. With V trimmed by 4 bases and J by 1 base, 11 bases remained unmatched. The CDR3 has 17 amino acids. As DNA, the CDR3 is TGTGCCACCAGTGAAATCCCGGGACAGGAATTTTCCTACGAGCAGTACTTC. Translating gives CATSEIPGQEFSYEQYF.

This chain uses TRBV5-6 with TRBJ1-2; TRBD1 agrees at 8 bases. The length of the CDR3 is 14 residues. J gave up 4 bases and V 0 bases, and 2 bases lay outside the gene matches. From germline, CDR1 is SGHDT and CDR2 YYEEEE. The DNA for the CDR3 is TGTGCCAGCAGCTTGGCAGGGGGCATCTATGGCTACACCTTC. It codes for CASSLAGGIYGYTF.

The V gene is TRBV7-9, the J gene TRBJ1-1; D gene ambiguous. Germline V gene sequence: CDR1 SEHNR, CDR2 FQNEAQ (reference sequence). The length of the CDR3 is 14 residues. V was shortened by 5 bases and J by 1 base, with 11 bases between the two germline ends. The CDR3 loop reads CASSAYIQNTEAFF. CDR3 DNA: TGTGCCAGCAGCGCCTATATCCAGAACACTGAAGCTTTCTTT.

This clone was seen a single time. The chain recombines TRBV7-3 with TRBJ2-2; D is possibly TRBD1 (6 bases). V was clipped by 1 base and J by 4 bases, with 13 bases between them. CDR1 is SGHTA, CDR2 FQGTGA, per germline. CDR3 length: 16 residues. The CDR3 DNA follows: TGTGCCAGCAGCTTAAGTGGGGGCCGGGGCACCGGGGAGCTGTTTTTT. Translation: CASSLSGGRGTGELFF.

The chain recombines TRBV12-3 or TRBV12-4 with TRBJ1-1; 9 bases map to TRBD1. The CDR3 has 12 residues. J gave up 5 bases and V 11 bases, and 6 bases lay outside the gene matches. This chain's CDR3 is CAEQGARTEAFF. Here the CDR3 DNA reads TGTGCCGAACAGGGGGCCAGGACTGAAGCTTTCTTT.

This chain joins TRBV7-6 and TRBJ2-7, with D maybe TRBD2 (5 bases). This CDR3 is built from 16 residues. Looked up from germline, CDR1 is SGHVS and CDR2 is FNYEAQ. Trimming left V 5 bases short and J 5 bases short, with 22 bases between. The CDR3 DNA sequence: TGTGCCAGCAGCAATGCCGTGGGCACGGGGTATAACGAGCAGTACTTC. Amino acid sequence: CASSNAVGTGYNEQYF.

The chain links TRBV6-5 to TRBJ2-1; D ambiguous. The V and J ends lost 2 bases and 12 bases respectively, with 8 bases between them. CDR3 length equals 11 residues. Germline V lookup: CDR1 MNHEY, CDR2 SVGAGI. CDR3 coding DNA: TGTGCCAGCAGTTACCCAGGTGGGCAGTTCTTC. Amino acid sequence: CASSYPGGQFF.

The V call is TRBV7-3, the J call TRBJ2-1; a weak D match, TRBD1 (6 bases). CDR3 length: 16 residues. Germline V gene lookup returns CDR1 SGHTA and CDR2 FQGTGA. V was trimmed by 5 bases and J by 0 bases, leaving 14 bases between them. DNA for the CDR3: TGTGCCAGCAGCGCCCTTAGGGGGAGCTCCTACAATGAGCAGTTCTTC. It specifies CASSALRGSSYNEQFF.

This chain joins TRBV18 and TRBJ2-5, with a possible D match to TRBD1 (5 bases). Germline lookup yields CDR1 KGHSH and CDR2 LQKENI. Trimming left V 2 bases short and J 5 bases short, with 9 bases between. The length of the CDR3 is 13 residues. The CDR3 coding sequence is TGTGCCAGCTCACCAGGGGCTGGGGAGACCCAGTACTTC. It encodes CASSPGAGETQYF.

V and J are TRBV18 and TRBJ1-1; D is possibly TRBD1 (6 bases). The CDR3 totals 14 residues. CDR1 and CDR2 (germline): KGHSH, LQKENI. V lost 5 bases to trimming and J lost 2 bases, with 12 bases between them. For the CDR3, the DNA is TGTGCCAGCTCAATTGGACAGAAAAACACTGAAGCTTTCTTT. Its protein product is CASSIGQKNTEAFF.

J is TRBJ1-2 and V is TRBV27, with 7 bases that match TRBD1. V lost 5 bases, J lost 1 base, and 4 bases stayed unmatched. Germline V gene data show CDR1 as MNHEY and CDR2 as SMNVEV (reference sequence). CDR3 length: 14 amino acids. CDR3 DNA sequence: TGTGCCAGCAGTAGGACAGGCGATAACTATGGCTACACCTTC. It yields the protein CASSRTGDNYGYTF.

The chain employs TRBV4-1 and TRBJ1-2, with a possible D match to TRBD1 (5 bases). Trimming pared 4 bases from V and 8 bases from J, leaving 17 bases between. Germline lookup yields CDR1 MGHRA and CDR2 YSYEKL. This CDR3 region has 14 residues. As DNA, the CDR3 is TGCGCCAGCAGCCGGGCGGGGCGATTGGGGGGCTACACCTTC. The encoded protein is CASSRAGRLGGYTF.

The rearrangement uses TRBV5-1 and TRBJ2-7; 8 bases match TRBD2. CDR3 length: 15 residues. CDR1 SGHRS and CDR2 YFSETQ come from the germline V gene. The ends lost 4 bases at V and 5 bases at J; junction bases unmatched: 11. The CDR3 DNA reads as TGCGCCAGCAGCCCGGACCTAGCGGGTTCGAACGAGCAGTACTTC. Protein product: CASSPDLAGSNEQYF.

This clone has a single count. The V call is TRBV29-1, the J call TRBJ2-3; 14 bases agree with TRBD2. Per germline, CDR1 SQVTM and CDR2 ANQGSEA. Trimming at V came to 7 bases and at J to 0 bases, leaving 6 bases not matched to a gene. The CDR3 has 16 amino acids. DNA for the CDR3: TGCAGCGGCGGGACTAGCGGGGGCTCTAGCACAGATACGCAGTATTTT. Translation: CSGGTSGGSSTDTQYF.

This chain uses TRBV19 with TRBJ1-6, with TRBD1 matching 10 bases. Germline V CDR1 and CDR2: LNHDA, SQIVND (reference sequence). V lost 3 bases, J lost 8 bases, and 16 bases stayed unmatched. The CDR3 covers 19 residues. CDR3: CASSISGQGPGSPDSPLHF. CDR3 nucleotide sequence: TGTGCCAGTAGTATTTCGGGACAGGGGCCGGGGAGTCCTGATTCACCCCTCCACTTT.

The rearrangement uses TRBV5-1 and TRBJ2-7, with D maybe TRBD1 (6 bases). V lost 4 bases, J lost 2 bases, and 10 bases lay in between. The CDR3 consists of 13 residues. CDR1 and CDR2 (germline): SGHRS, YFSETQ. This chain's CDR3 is CASSHGQTYEQYF. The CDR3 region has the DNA TGCGCCAGCAGCCACGGACAGACCTACGAGCAGTACTTC.

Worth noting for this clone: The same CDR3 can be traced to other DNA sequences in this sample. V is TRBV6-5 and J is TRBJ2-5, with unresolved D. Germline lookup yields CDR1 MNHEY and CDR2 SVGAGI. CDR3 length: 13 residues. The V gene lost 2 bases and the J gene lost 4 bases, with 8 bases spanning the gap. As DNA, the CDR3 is TGTGCCAGCAGTTACGGCCGAGGAGAGACCCAGTACTTC. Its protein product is CASSYGRGETQYF.